The 4 T cell receptor beta chains below come from one sample, sequenced in a study of CD8 T cells in Susac syndrome. After extraction with the RNeasy kit, roughly 0.5 to 1 ug of the RNA was reverse transcribed using random hexamers. TCRdb redid the calling of the immunoSEQ multiplex PCR reads with MiXCR, one entry per CDR3 protein. This sample has 100,000 to 150,000 distinct CDR3 sequences, with about 95% found just once. Source material: CD4+ T cells from PBMCs. The receptors stem from a human donor with multiple sclerosis.

The CDR3 region has the DNA TGTGCCTGGGGGCAGGGCAACTATGGCTACACCTTC. Its translation is CAWGQGNYGYTF. The chain combines TRBV30 with TRBJ1-2; D is possibly TRBD1 (5 bases). The CDR3 extends over 12 amino acids. Between the trimmed V and J ends, which lost 5 bases and 2 bases, there was a span of 9 bases. CDR1 GTSNPN and CDR2 SVGIG come from the germline V gene (reference sequence).

The chain employs TRBV27 and TRBJ1-1, with D possibly being TRBD1 (6 bases). Germline V gives CDR1 MNHEY, CDR2 SMNVEV (reference sequence). There are 14 residues in the CDR3. Trimming pared 2 bases from V and 4 bases from J, leaving 11 bases between. Written as DNA, the CDR3 is TGTGCCAGCAGTTTAACAGGGCTTTTCACTGAAGCTTTCTTT. Amino acids: CASSLTGLFTEAFF.

The rearrangement links TRBV10-1 to TRBJ2-1, with no clear D. Germline V lookup: CDR1 WNHNN, CDR2 SYGVQD (reference sequence). Trimming cost V 6 bases and J 8 bases, with 8 bases left between them. The CDR3 contains 11 residues. The DNA for the CDR3 is TGCGCCAGCAGCCGAGAGGATGAGCAGTTCTTC. Amino acids: CASSREDEQFF.

J is TRBJ1-6 and V is TRBV9, with a weak D call TRBD1 (5 bases). CDR1 SGDLS and CDR2 YYNGEE come from the germline V gene. This CDR3 comprises 14 residues. V shed 4 bases and J shed 8 bases, with 13 bases lying between them. CDR3 sequence (DNA): TGTGCCAGCAGCACTCAGGGCTACGATTCACCCCTCCACTTT. Protein product: CASSTQGYDSPLHF.